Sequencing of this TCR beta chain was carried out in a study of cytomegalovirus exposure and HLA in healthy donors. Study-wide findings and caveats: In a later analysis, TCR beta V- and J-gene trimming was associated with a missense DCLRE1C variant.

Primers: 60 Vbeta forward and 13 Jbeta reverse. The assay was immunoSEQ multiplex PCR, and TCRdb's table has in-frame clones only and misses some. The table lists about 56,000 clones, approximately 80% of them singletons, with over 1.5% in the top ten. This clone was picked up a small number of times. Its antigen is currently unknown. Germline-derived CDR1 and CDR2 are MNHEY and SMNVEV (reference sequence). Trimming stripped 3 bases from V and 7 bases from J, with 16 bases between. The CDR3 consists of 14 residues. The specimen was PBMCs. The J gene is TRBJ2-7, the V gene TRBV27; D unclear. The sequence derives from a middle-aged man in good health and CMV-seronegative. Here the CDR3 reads CASSFSPGFREQYF. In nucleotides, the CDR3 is TGTGCCAGCAGTTTCTCACCCGGGTTCCGTGAGCAGTACTTC.